The 22 T cell receptor beta chains given below trace back to one sample, sequenced in a study of blood T cell repertoires in COVID-19. Sequencing used immunoSEQ multiplex PCR; TCRdb keeps in-frame clones, though not all of them. The data hold about 340,000 clones, with 65% to 85% observed a single time. The sample was peripheral blood. The receptors shown here come from a man aged 25 to 45 with active or convalescent COVID-19.

V is TRBV16 and J is TRBJ1-5; 10 nucleotides match TRBD1. CDR3 length: 16 residues. V gave up 4 bases and J gave up 7 bases; unmatched junction bases: 10. Germline-derived CDR1 and CDR2 are KGHSY and FQNENV. CDR3 region: CASSPFGTGEWQPQHF. Here the CDR3 DNA reads TGTGCCAGCAGCCCGTTTGGGACAGGGGAATGGCAGCCCCAGCATTTT.

The chain carries TRBV24-1 and TRBJ1-2; D is possibly TRBD1 (5 bases). The CDR3 totals 16 residues. V lost 5 bases, J lost 3 bases, and 18 bases lay in between. Germline V lookup: CDR1 KGHDR, CDR2 SFDVKD. CDR3 bases: TGTGCCACCAGTGGGAGCGGGGCGGACGGACACTATGGCTACACCTTC. Its protein is CATSGSGADGHYGYTF.

The chain has TRBV4-1 and TRBJ1-2; D call uncertain. The CDR3 sequence is 11 residues long. Germline V gives CDR1 MGHRA, CDR2 YSYEKL. V lost 2 bases and J 7 bases, leaving 5 bases between the germline ends. The CDR3 reads CASSQSFGYTF. The CDR3 DNA follows: TGCGCCAGCAGCCAATCGTTTGGCTACACCTTC.

The chain recombines TRBV7-9 with TRBJ2-1, with 8 nucleotides matching TRBD1. This CDR3 comprises 11 residues. The ends lost 3 bases at V and 12 bases at J; junction bases unmatched: 1. Germline assignment: CDR1 SEHNR and CDR2 FQNEAQ (reference sequence). CDR3 protein: CASSFRGRQFF. The DNA for the CDR3 is TGTGCCAGCAGCTTCAGGGGGCGGCAGTTCTTC.

This chain joins TRBV7-9 and TRBJ1-3; no clear D gene. The V end was cut by 0 bases, the J end by 3 bases, with 3 bases between. The CDR3 is 13 residues long. Germline V CDR1 and CDR2: SEHNR, FQNEAQ (reference sequence). CDR3 in amino acids: CASSLAVGNTIYF. The CDR3 nucleotides are TGTGCCAGCAGCTTAGCCGTTGGAAACACCATATATTTT.

The gene calls are TRBV24-1 and TRBJ2-5; D possibly corresponds to TRBD1 (5 bases). There are 16 residues in the CDR3. Per the germline V gene, CDR1 is KGHDR and CDR2 is SFDVKD. The ends were cut back, 4 bases at V and 2 bases at J, with 16 bases in the middle. CDR3 nucleotide sequence: TGTGCCACCAGTGAATCCCGGACACTCCAACAAGAGACCCAGTACTTC. It yields the protein CATSESRTLQQETQYF.

The chain uses TRBV9 and TRBJ1-2; the match to TRBD1 covers 9 bases. There are 14 residues in the CDR3. Germline CDR1 SGDLS, CDR2 YYNGEE. Trimming cost V 7 bases and J 4 bases; bases outside gene matches: 8. CDR3 sequence reads: CASHGQGSGYGYTF. The CDR3 bases are TGTGCCAGCCATGGACAGGGGTCCGGCTATGGCTACACCTTC.

The V gene is TRBV29-1, the J gene TRBJ2-1; the match to TRBD1 covers 10 bases. The CDR3 spans 16 residues. V was clipped by 0 bases and J by 6 bases; unmatched bases: 8. The germline gives CDR1 SQVTM, CDR2 ANQGSEA. CDR3 bases: TGCAGCGTTGAAGATCGGGGGGACAGGGGCCCCAATGAGCAGTTCTTC. Amino acids: CSVEDRGDRGPNEQFF.

The V call is TRBV12-5, the J call TRBJ2-2, with 8 nucleotides matching TRBD1. Trimming at V came to 0 bases and at J to 2 bases, leaving 14 bases not matched to a gene. Looked up from germline, CDR1 is LGHNT and CDR2 is FRNRAP. The CDR3 loop spans 20 amino acids. CDR3 nucleotides: TGTGCTAGTGGTTTGGTTCTTGGGACAGGTGGGGGGATTAACACCGGGGAGCTGTTTTTT. This codes for CASGLVLGTGGGINTGELFF.

J is TRBJ2-5 and V is TRBV5-4; 9 bases are a match to TRBD2. CDR1 and CDR2 from the germline V gene are SGHNT and YYREEE (reference sequence). V shed 4 bases, J shed 5 bases, and the junction held 9 bases outside the gene matches. The CDR3 has 15 amino acids. This chain's CDR3 is CASSPRSGGGETQYF. CDR3 nucleotide sequence: TGTGCCAGCAGCCCGCGTAGCGGGGGTGGGGAGACCCAGTACTTC.

This clone was detected only once. The rearrangement joins TRBV6-5 to TRBJ2-1; the D gene is possibly TRBD1 (6 bases). Germline-derived CDR1 and CDR2 are MNHEY and SVGAGI. The CDR3 consists of 16 residues. Trimming stripped 4 bases from V and 8 bases from J, with 21 bases between. The CDR3 coding sequence is TGTGCCAGCAGTTCATCATCCGGGACACGTTATGATGAGCAGTTCTTC. This translates into CASSSSSGTRYDEQFF.

J is TRBJ2-7 and V is TRBV6-5, with 10 bases fitting TRBD2. This CDR3 is 13 amino acids long. V lost 8 bases and J lost 7; bases outside the gene matches: 8. The germline CDR1 and CDR2 sequences are MNHEY and SVGAGI. The CDR3 nucleotides are TGTGCCAGCGGCAGCGGGGGGGCTTGGGAGCAGTACTTC. Protein sequence: CASGSGGAWEQYF.

The chain's CDR3 is CASSQDPGDRFYGYTF. CDR3 coding DNA: TGTGCCAGCAGCCAAGATCCCGGGGACAGATTCTATGGCTACACCTTC. This chain connects TRBV14 to TRBJ1-2, with 7 bases matching TRBD1. The CDR3 has 16 amino acids. Germline V lookup: CDR1 SGHDN, CDR2 FVKESK. V shed 0 bases and J 4 bases; nucleotides not matched to a gene: 8.

This chain links TRBV14 with TRBJ2-1; D possibly corresponds to TRBD2 (6 bases). Germline V gene data show CDR1 as SGHDN and CDR2 as FVKESK. This CDR3 is built from 19 residues. V lost 4 bases to trimming and J lost 0 bases, with 22 bases between them. The CDR3 sequence: CASSPDLLRDFLSYNEQFF. The DNA of the CDR3 is TGTGCCAGCAGCCCCGACTTACTGCGGGATTTCCTCTCCTACAATGAGCAGTTCTTC.

This clone came up once. This rearrangement joins TRBV3-1 (or the pseudogene TRBV3-2) to TRBJ2-2, with 11 bases matching TRBD2. CDR1 and CDR2 (germline): LGHDT, YNNKEL (reference sequence). Trimming cost V 4 bases and J 1 base; bases outside gene matches: 8. The CDR3 spans 18 residues. The CDR3 DNA reads as TGTGCCAGCAGCCCCGAAGGGCTAGCGGGAGGGAACACCGGGGAGCTGTTTTTT. Protein sequence: CASSPEGLAGGNTGELFF.

Details on this clone: Other DNA sequences within the sample encode an identical CDR3. The chain employs TRBV30 and TRBJ2-7; maybe TRBD1 (6 bases). V was clipped by 0 bases and J by 2 bases, with 8 bases between them. Germline V gene lookup returns CDR1 GTSNPN and CDR2 SVGIG (reference sequence). This CDR3 contains 13 residues. The CDR3 here is CAWSVAGAYEQYF. The CDR3 DNA is TGTGCCTGGAGTGTGGCAGGGGCCTACGAGCAGTACTTC. Combining the CDR3 with reference TRBV30 and TRBJ2-7 gives the whole variable domain SQTIHQWPATLVQPVGSPLSLECTVEGTSNPNLYWYRQAAGRGLQLLFYSVGIGQISSEVPQNLSASRPQDRQFILSSKKLLLSDSGFYLCAWSVAGAYEQYFGPGTRLTVT.

CDR3: CASGLYRNTIYF. Written as DNA, the CDR3 is TGTGCTAGTGGTTTGTATCGAAACACCATATATTTT. The V and J genes are TRBV12-5 and TRBJ1-3; D is ambiguous. Per germline, CDR1 LGHNT and CDR2 FRNRAP. The V and J ends lost 2 bases and 5 bases respectively, with 4 bases between them. This CDR3 contains 12 residues. The whole variable domain, remainder taken from reference TRBV12-5 and TRBJ1-3, is DARVTQTPRHKVTEMGQEVTMRCQPILGHNTVFWYRQTMMQGLELLAYFRNRAPLDDSGMPKDRFSAEMPDATLATLKIQPSEPRDSAVYFCASGLYRNTIYFGEGSWLTVV.

The J gene is TRBJ2-3, the V gene TRBV5-1; D might be TRBD1 (5 bases). This CDR3 comprises 16 residues. CDR1 SGHRS and CDR2 YFSETQ come from the germline V gene. V was cut by 0 bases and J by 6 bases, with 17 bases left in between. CDR3 amino acids: CASSLAKAARADTQYF. The CDR3 nucleotides read TGCGCCAGCAGCTTGGCCAAGGCCGCCAGGGCCGATACGCAGTATTTT.

The chain combines TRBV7-9 with TRBJ2-7, with D possibly being TRBD1 (6 bases). The CDR3 spans 18 residues. CDR1 is SEHNR and CDR2 is FQNEAQ in the germline V gene (reference sequence). Deletions cut 3 bases from V and 6 bases from J, with 27 bases between. The CDR3 DNA is TGTGCCAGCAGCTTTGCGAATTGGGGGCAGGGCTACTTCGGCGAGCAGTACTTC. Amino acids: CASSFANWGQGYFGEQYF. Looking up the rest from reference TRBV7-9 and TRBJ2-7 gives the full variable domain: DTGVSQNPRHKITKRGQNVTFRCDPISEHNRLYWYRQTLGQGPEFLTYFQNEAQLEKSRLLSDRFSAERPKGSFSTLEIQRTEQGDSAMYLCASSFANWGQGYFGEQYFGPGTRLTVT.

The CDR3 region has the DNA TGCGCCAGCAGCCGGCAATTCGGCCGGGAAAGTGTCTCTGAAGCTTTCTTT. Protein: CASSRQFGRESVSEAFF. This chain connects TRBV4-1 to TRBJ1-1; D unclear. V was pared by 4 bases and J by 6 bases, with 24 bases between. The germline gives CDR1 MGHRA, CDR2 YSYEKL. The CDR3 totals 17 residues.

This chain connects TRBV10-3 to TRBJ2-1; 7 bases agree with TRBD2. From germline, CDR1 is ENHRY and CDR2 SYGVKD. The ends lost 4 bases at V and 6 bases at J; junction bases unmatched: 6. The CDR3 runs 14 residues. The CDR3 sequence: CAISVLAESNEQFF. The CDR3 DNA sequence: TGTGCCATCAGTGTCCTAGCGGAGAGCAATGAGCAGTTCTTC.

The chain has TRBV28 and TRBJ1-6; D gene uncertain. The V gene lost 6 bases and the J gene lost 9 bases, with 6 bases spanning the gap. Germline V gene sequence: CDR1 MDHEN, CDR2 SYDVKM. The CDR3 runs to 11 residues. The CDR3 DNA reads TGTGCCAGCAGGGCAGTTTCACCCCTCCACTTT. This sequence encodes CASRAVSPLHF. The whole variable domain, filled in from reference TRBV28 and TRBJ1-6, reads DVKVTQSSRYLVKRTGEKVFLECVQDMDHENMFWYRQDPGLGLRLIYFSYDVKMKEKGDIPEGYSVSREKKERFSLILESASTNQTSMYLCASRAVSPLHFGNGTRLTVT.